The next 26 T cell receptor beta chains were all read from a single sample in a study of CD8 T cells in Susac syndrome. RNA in amounts of roughly 0.5 to 1 ug was reverse transcribed with random hexamers. TCRdb reanalysed the immunoSEQ multiplex PCR reads using MiXCR and keeps one entry per CDR3 protein. The sample shows about 27,000 distinct CDR3 sequences, 94% of them seen only once. Sequencing used CD8+ T cells from PBMCs. The receptors here all came from a human donor in good health.

This chain connects TRBV27 to TRBJ2-1, with 9 positions matching TRBD2. The CDR3 loop spans 16 amino acids. CDR1 and CDR2 from the germline V gene are MNHEY and SMNVEV (reference sequence). V was pared by 3 bases and J by 8 bases, with 11 bases of the junction left unmatched. DNA of the CDR3: TGTGCCAGCAGTTTCCCTCCTGGCGGGGGGGCCGATGAGCAGTTCTTC. Protein sequence: CASSFPPGGGADEQFF.

The J gene is TRBJ1-3, the V gene TRBV7-9; no reliable D call. Trimming cost V 5 bases and J 4 bases, with 9 bases left between them. The CDR3 length is 13 residues. Germline CDR1 SEHNR, CDR2 FQNEAQ (reference sequence). The CDR3 spells CASSLEVGNTIYF. CDR3 sequence (DNA): TGTGCCAGCAGCCTAGAGGTGGGAAACACCATATATTTT.

In its sample, this clonotype was seen once. This chain uses TRBV27 with TRBJ2-7; D may be TRBD1 or TRBD2 (5 bases each). Germline CDR1 is MNHEY and CDR2 is SMNVEV (reference sequence). Trimming left V 0 bases short and J 5 bases short, with 11 bases between. The CDR3 is 14 amino acids. The CDR3 sequence is CASSLSWGSHEQYF. For the CDR3, the DNA is TGTGCCAGCAGTTTATCATGGGGGTCCCACGAGCAGTACTTC.

The V call is TRBV19, the J call TRBJ2-1; 9 nucleotides match TRBD2. Germline V gene data show CDR1 as LNHDA and CDR2 as SQIVND (reference sequence). The ends lost 6 bases at V and 7 bases at J; junction bases unmatched: 7. CDR3 length: 14 residues. CDR3 amino acids: CASRGGGAGNEQFF. The CDR3 DNA sequence: TGTGCCAGTAGGGGCGGGGGGGCCGGGAATGAGCAGTTCTTC.

V and J are TRBV7-9 and TRBJ2-7, with TRBD1 identical over 9 bases. V lost 6 bases and J lost 2; bases outside the gene matches: 5. The germline gives CDR1 SEHNR, CDR2 FQNEAQ (reference sequence). The CDR3 totals 14 residues. The CDR3 loop is CASRPGQGTYEQYF. CDR3 DNA sequence: TGTGCCAGCAGACCGGGACAGGGAACCTACGAGCAGTACTTC.

CDR3 sequence reads: CASSLGRTGVTDTQYF. The CDR3 DNA sequence: TGTGCCAGCAGCTTAGGCAGGACAGGGGTGACAGATACGCAGTATTTT. This chain uses TRBV13 with TRBJ2-3, with TRBD1 matching over 9 bases. Germline V gives CDR1 PRHDT, CDR2 FYEKMQ (reference sequence). J was trimmed by 3 bases and V by 0 bases; bases with no gene match: 4. This CDR3 has 16 amino acids.

The chain combines TRBV4-3 with TRBJ2-7; D is ambiguous. Trimming stripped 0 bases from V and 0 bases from J, with 15 bases between. The CDR3 sequence is 17 residues long. Per the germline V gene, CDR1 is LGHNA and CDR2 is YSLEER. The CDR3 DNA follows: TGCGCCAGCAGCCAAGATCGGTCACTCCCGAGCTCCTACGAGCAGTACTTC. It yields the protein CASSQDRSLPSSYEQYF.

V and J are TRBV11-2 and TRBJ2-5; possibly TRBD1 for D (6 bases). Trimming left V 5 bases short and J 2 bases short, with 18 bases between. The length of the CDR3 is 16 residues. Germline CDR1 SGHAT, CDR2 FQNNGV. CDR3 bases: TGTGCCAGCAGCCCTGCTGGGGGCCTGGGGCAAGAGACCCAGTACTTC. It translates to CASSPAGGLGQETQYF.

V is TRBV6-5 and J is TRBJ1-2; D remains unclear. Trimming shortened V by 6 bases and J by 6 bases, and 14 bases separated the two germline ends. Germline CDR1 reads MNHEY; CDR2 reads SVGAGI. CDR3 length: 13 amino acids. CDR3 bases: TGTGCCAGCAGAGGTACCGAGAGGGATGGCTACACCTTC. Amino acids: CASRGTERDGYTF.

DNA of the CDR3: TGTGCCAGCAGCTTAGGGGACAGTGAAGCTTTCTTT. Encoded protein: CASSLGDSEAFF. This sequence joins TRBV7-9 and TRBJ1-1; 7 bases line up with TRBD1. V lost 1 base to trimming and J lost 7 bases; unmatched junction nucleotides: 0. The CDR3 is made up of 12 amino acids. CDR1 SEHNR and CDR2 FQNEAQ come from the germline V gene (reference sequence).

This rearrangement joins TRBV5-1 to TRBJ1-5; D remains unclear. Germline V lookup: CDR1 SGHRS, CDR2 YFSETQ. The CDR3 runs 19 residues. Trimming took off 3 bases at V and 1 base at J, with 23 bases between the two ends. The chain's CDR3 is CASSYSEGLEGRSNQPQHF. The DNA for the CDR3 is TGCGCCAGCAGCTATAGTGAGGGCCTGGAAGGGAGGAGCAATCAGCCCCAGCATTTT. Full variable domain (missing parts from reference TRBV5-1 and TRBJ1-5): KAGVTQTPRYLIKTRGQQVTLSCSPISGHRSVSWYQQTPGQGLQFLFEYFSETQRNKGNFPGRFSGRQFSNSRSEMNVSTLELGDSALYLCASSYSEGLEGRSNQPQHFGDGTRLSIL.

About this clonotype: A read error may account for a junction end that differs from germline. The gene calls are TRBV29-1 and TRBJ2-4, with D possibly being TRBD1 or TRBD2 (5 bases each). The CDR3 is made up of 9 amino acids. Germline-derived CDR1 and CDR2 are SQVTM and ANQGSEA. The DNA of the CDR3 is TGCAGCGTTGAAGATGAGGGGAACTTC. This gives the protein CSVEDEGNF.

This chain links TRBV5-1 with TRBJ2-1, with 10 bases fitting TRBD2. This CDR3 comprises 18 residues. Germline V CDR1 and CDR2: SGHRS, YFSETQ. Germline trimming cut 2 bases from V and 6 bases from J; bases unmatched to any gene: 14. The CDR3 here is CASSLGKRGGRDANEQFF. The CDR3 DNA reads TGCGCCAGCAGCTTAGGGAAGCGGGGGGGCCGGGACGCCAATGAGCAGTTCTTC.

This CDR3 is CASSSHGGVGTEAFF. CDR3 bases: TGTGCCAGCAGCTCCCATGGGGGCGTGGGCACTGAAGCTTTCTTT. The rearrangement uses TRBV7-2 and TRBJ1-1; TRBD1 might be the D (6 bases). Looked up from germline, CDR1 is SGHTA and CDR2 is FQGNSA. Trimming shortened V by 4 bases and J by 4 bases, and 16 bases separated the two germline ends. This CDR3 contains 15 residues.

J is TRBJ2-1 and V is TRBV12-3 or TRBV12-4; D remains unclear. The ends were cut back, 1 base at V and 4 bases at J, with 8 bases in the middle. The CDR3 has 14 residues. The CDR3 sequence is CASSLESRYNEQFF. The CDR3 DNA is TGTGCCAGCAGTTTAGAAAGCCGGTACAATGAGCAGTTCTTC.

The gene calls are TRBV4-1 and TRBJ1-2; possible D gene TRBD1, 5 bases. From germline, CDR1 is MGHRA and CDR2 YSYEKL. V gave up 1 base and J gave up 0 bases, with 12 bases separating them. This CDR3 is 16 amino acids long. This chain's CDR3 is CASSQGGRTPNYGYTF. The CDR3 DNA sequence: TGCGCCAGCAGCCAAGGGGGCAGGACGCCTAACTATGGCTACACCTTC.

J is TRBJ2-5 and V is TRBV12-3 or TRBV12-4; TRBD1 aligns across 7 bases. The CDR3 is 14 residues long. The trim removed 4 bases at V and 0 bases at J, leaving 2 bases unmatched. CDR3 coding DNA: TGTGCCAGCAGTTCAAGGGGGCACCAAGAGACCCAGTACTTC. This translates into CASSSRGHQETQYF.

The chain employs TRBV7-9 and TRBJ2-5; D is ambiguous. The CDR3 spans 11 residues. Germline V gene data show CDR1 as SEHNR and CDR2 as FQNEAQ (reference sequence). V dropped 7 bases and J dropped 3 bases, with 6 bases sitting between them. Here the CDR3 DNA reads TGTGCCAGCACCAAGGAAGAGACCCAGTACTTC. This translates into CASTKEETQYF.

The chain links TRBV7-2 to TRBJ2-5, with 9 bases identical to TRBD1. The CDR3 runs 15 residues. With 1 base clipped from V and 2 bases from J, the junction kept 2 bases outside the gene matches. The germline V gene encodes CDR1 SGHTA and CDR2 FQGNSA. The CDR3 coding sequence is TGTGCCAGCAGCTTAGGGACAGGGGTACAAGAGACCCAGTACTTC. Protein: CASSLGTGVQETQYF.

This chain connects TRBV19 to TRBJ2-2, with 8 bases lining up with TRBD1. Losses at the gene ends were 7 bases for V and 5 bases for J; bases not matched to a gene: 9. Germline V lookup: CDR1 LNHDA, CDR2 SQIVND (reference sequence). The CDR3 has 15 residues. CDR3 nucleotide sequence: TGTGCCAGTAAATCTACAGGGGGTGAAACCGGGGAGCTGTTTTTT. Translation: CASKSTGGETGELFF.

This sequence joins TRBV7-9 and TRBJ2-3; possible D gene TRBD2, 6 bases. V shed 4 bases and J shed 3 bases, with 17 bases lying between them. Germline V CDR1 and CDR2: SEHNR, FQNEAQ (reference sequence). This CDR3 contains 16 residues. The chain's CDR3 is CASSSFRESGTDTQYF. For the CDR3, the DNA is TGTGCCAGCAGCTCATTCCGGGAGTCCGGGACAGATACGCAGTATTTT.

This rearrangement joins TRBV27 to TRBJ1-5; 9 positions agree with TRBD1. Germline V gene sequence: CDR1 MNHEY, CDR2 SMNVEV (reference sequence). Unmatched junction bases numbered 20, after V lost 5 bases and J lost 6 bases. The CDR3 runs 19 residues. In nucleotides, the CDR3 is TGTGCCAGCAGTCCTGCAACAGGGGGCGCGGGGCGTTTGCGTCAGCCCCAGCATTTT. Translation gives CASSPATGGAGRLRQPQHF.

V and J are TRBV12-3 or TRBV12-4 and TRBJ2-4; the match to TRBD2 covers 11 bases. The V and J ends lost 6 bases and 2 bases, in that order; junction bases with no gene match: 9. CDR3 length equals 17 residues. This chain's CDR3 is CASRPTSGVASKNIQYF. The CDR3 nucleotides read TGTGCCAGCAGGCCGACTAGCGGGGTGGCATCCAAAAACATTCAGTACTTC.

The V and J genes are TRBV12-5 and TRBJ2-3, with D perhaps matching TRBD1 or TRBD2 (5 bases each). The V and J ends lost 7 bases and 4 bases respectively, with 12 bases between them. Per germline, CDR1 LGHNT and CDR2 FRNRAP. This CDR3 contains 13 residues. The chain's CDR3 is CASEPGPADTQYF. The CDR3 coding sequence is TGTGCTAGTGAACCGGGGCCGGCAGATACGCAGTATTTT.

The gene calls are TRBV20-1 and TRBJ2-3, with D tentatively TRBD2 (6 bases). Germline CDR1 DFQATT, CDR2 SNEGSKA (reference sequence). There are 13 residues in the CDR3. V gave up 5 bases and J gave up 3 bases, with 12 bases separating them. CDR3 coding DNA: TGCAGTGCTTTTACTAGCTCGACAGATACGCAGTATTTT. Amino acids: CSAFTSSTDTQYF.

The sample holds one count of this clonotype. This chain links TRBV12-3 or TRBV12-4 with TRBJ2-2; a weak D match, TRBD1 (6 bases). The CDR3 runs 17 residues. V shed 1 base and J shed 2 bases, with 14 bases lying between them. The CDR3 region has the DNA TGTGCCAGCAGTTTAGTAGTCGACAGGCTCAACACCGGGGAGCTGTTTTTT. This sequence encodes CASSLVVDRLNTGELFF.